These T cell receptor beta chains were read from a single sample in a study of OX40 agonist ivuxolimab in advanced cancers. Only in-frame clones appear in the TCRdb table, and some are missing; sequencing was by immunoSEQ multiplex PCR. The profile covers about 68,000 clones, with 65% to 90% appearing a single time and roughly 1.4% taken by the ten largest. This material consisted of CD4+ or CD8+ T cells sorted from blood, taken in a trial of the OX40 agonist ivuxolimab. The receptor set was obtained from an adult with an advanced solid tumor such as melanoma, head and neck, liver or kidney cancer. CDR3s include the opening cysteine and the closing phenylalanine or tryptophan. The order of the fields is J gene, V gene, D gene, clone size, CDR3 DNA, CDR3 protein. D genes are given only for firm matches. Clone size is stated in some rows and not others, as once, few, many or a class when expanded.

J: TRBJ2-3; V: TRBV9; D: TRBD2; size: .; DNA: TGTGCCAGCAGCGTAGGGATGCGGGGGAACACAGATACGCAGTATTTT; CDR3: CASSVGMRGNTDTQYF
J: TRBJ1-5; V: TRBV10-3; D: .; size: .; DNA: TGTGCCATCAGTCTGGGGGGGGCCAGCAATCAGCCCCAGCATTTT; CDR3: CAISLGGASNQPQHF
J: TRBJ2-3; V: TRBV11-2; D: .; size: .; DNA: TGTGCCAGCAGCTCAGTCGGAGGGTTGGGAGATACGCAGTATTTT; CDR3: CASSSVGGLGDTQYF
J: TRBJ2-3; V: TRBV9; D: .; size: .; DNA: TGTGCCAGCAGCCGTGGGGGGGCCGGCACAGATACGCAGTATTTT; CDR3: CASSRGGAGTDTQYF
J: TRBJ1-5; V: TRBV4-2; D: .; size: .; DNA: TGTGCCAGCAGCCAGGGGCGTCAGCAGCCCCAGCATTTT; CDR3: CASSQGRQQPQHF
J: TRBJ2-2; V: TRBV27; D: .; size: .; DNA: TGTGCCAGCAGTTTGGGGTTCGGGACAACGACACACACCGGGGAGCTGTTTTTT; CDR3: CASSLGFGTTTHTGELFF
J: TRBJ2-7; V: TRBV28; D: TRBD2; size: few; DNA: TGTGCCAGCAGTTGGGGCGGGGGGGCGACGGGCGAGCAGTACTTC; CDR3: CASSWGGGATGEQYF
J: TRBJ2-3; V: TRBV18; D: TRBD1; size: .; DNA: TGTGCCAGCTCAGCCTCCGGGACAGGGGGCTTCACAGATACGCAGTATTTT; CDR3: CASSASGTGGFTDTQYF
J: TRBJ2-7; V: TRBV10-2; D: .; size: .; DNA: TGCGCCAGCAGTGACCCAGGGAGCGAGCAGTACTTC; CDR3: CASSDPGSEQYF
J: TRBJ1-5; V: TRBV7-8; D: .; size: .; DNA: TGTGCCAGCAGTTATCCGGGAAGGGGGTCCCCACGTCGCCAGCATTTT; CDR3: CASSYPGRGSPRRQHF
J: TRBJ1-2; V: TRBV6-1; D: .; size: .; DNA: TGTGCCAGCAGTAAGACCCAGGGTTCCGGTGGCTACACCTTC; CDR3: CASSKTQGSGGYTF
J: TRBJ1-5; V: TRBV19; D: .; size: .; DNA: TGTACCAGTAACCCGGACAGCCGCAATCAGCCCCAGCATTTT; CDR3: CTSNPDSRNQPQHF
J: TRBJ1-3; V: TRBV19; D: .; size: .; DNA: TGTGCCAGTAGTATAACTCTGAGTACAGTCTCTGGAAACACCATATATTTT; CDR3: CASSITLSTVSGNTIYF